This is a list of T cell receptor beta chains from one sample in a study of tissue T cells after allogeneic stem cell transplantation. TCRdb's copy holds only in-frame clones and misses some; the assay was immunoSEQ multiplex PCR. The sample lists some 3,400 clones, over 65% occurring once. Source: left colon tissue, taken at autopsy. The receptor set was obtained from a male patient aged 60 or older with steroid-refractory graft-versus-host disease after an allogeneic stem cell transplant. The T cells may partly be graft donor cells. CDR3s include the opening cysteine and the closing phenylalanine or tryptophan. A row's size may be missing; if present it is once, few, many or a size class.

v_call	j_call	clone_size	cdr3_aa
TRBV5-6	TRBJ2-2	NA	CASSLETVGTTGELFF
TRBV7-2	TRBJ2-3	NA	CASSPKDTQYF
TRBV18	TRBJ2-5	once	CASSPERGGQETQYF
TRBV9	TRBJ1-4	NA	CASSAHGPRGNEKLFF
TRBV7-8	TRBJ2-1	NA	CASSVDRDEQFF
TRBV7-8	TRBJ2-1	NA	CASSLAGGAGNEQFF
TRBV5-1	TRBJ2-2	NA	CASSLDGGPNTGELFF
TRBV19	TRBJ2-2	once	CASRGASGAGELFF
TRBV18	TRBJ2-7	NA	CASSPGPSSYEQYF
TRBV19	TRBJ1-5	NA	CASRKQDGLSNQPQHF
TRBV28	TRBJ1-1	few	CASSEQGKQSEAFF
TRBV29-1	TRBJ1-5	NA	CSVEVTAQGPQHF
TRBV3-1/TRBV3-2	TRBJ2-1	NA	CASSPGLAGGFRFF
TRBV19	TRBJ2-7	NA	CASHREFTGRVPRAREQYF
TRBV5-4	TRBJ2-3	NA	CASSEGGRSTDTQYF
TRBV6-5	TRBJ2-5	once	CASSWTISRETQYF
TRBV24-1	TRBJ1-1	NA	CATRETGFNTEAFF
TRBV5-6	TRBJ1-1	once	CASSLAIGRQGFYTEAFF
TRBV15	TRBJ1-1	few	CATSREQGSTEAFF
TRBV5-1	TRBJ1-1	NA	CASSSPTGANTEAFF
TRBV19	TRBJ2-5	NA	CASSGSGGPGETQYF
TRBV2	TRBJ1-5	NA	CASRVTGNQPQHF
TRBV11-2	TRBJ2-1	NA	CASSLGAQHGEQFF
TRBV19	TRBJ1-1	NA	CASSRDTGVSTEAFF
TRBV5-1	TRBJ2-3	NA	CASSDPTVPDTQYF
TRBV2	TRBJ2-3	NA	CASGGTSGAGQYF
TRBV7-3	TRBJ2-2	once	CASSLRPVSGGELFF
TRBV19	TRBJ1-1	NA	CASSDRLNTEAFF
TRBV7-2	TRBJ2-5	once	CASSLGWVGETQYF
TRBV30	TRBJ1-1	NA	CAWSGTGKAFF
TRBV5-4	TRBJ2-7	large	CASSLTPGQGEYF
TRBV5-1	TRBJ1-1	NA	CASSLDRNTEAFF
TRBV9	TRBJ2-5	NA	CASSRRGILDIIQETQYF
TRBV5-5	TRBJ2-7	NA	CASSLQGGIAYEQYF
TRBV7-2	TRBJ1-4	few	CASSRDTNEKLFF
TRBV28	TRBJ2-7	NA	CASRGNADSLYEQYF
TRBV7-2	TRBJ2-1	NA	CASSLVRTRHEQFF
TRBV11-2	TRBJ2-1	NA	CASSFALGREYNEQFF
TRBV19	TRBJ2-7	NA	CASSIFSTGGYEQYF
TRBV25-1	TRBJ1-2	NA	CASRLHGTEDGYTF
TRBV29-1	TRBJ1-1	NA	CSAKTGPNTEAFF
TRBV5-6	TRBJ2-2	few	CASSFRDRGTGELFF
TRBV5-5	TRBJ1-4	few	CASSFRGYRNEKLFF
TRBV5-1	TRBJ1-4	NA	CASSSLQGTNEKLFF
TRBV7-5	TRBJ2-4	NA	CVRSAYPRF
TRBV5-1	TRBJ1-3	NA	CASSTGQGLTGNTIYF
TRBV5-1	TRBJ2-7	NA	CASSQMTGLGDEQYF
TRBV7-9	TRBJ1-2	once	CASSLVSAGSGYTF
TRBV6-6	TRBJ2-1	NA	CASSSPGDSSYNEQFF
TRBV7-8	TRBJ1-3	NA	CASSLGPPDSGNTIYF
TRBV3-1/TRBV3-2	TRBJ2-2	few	CASSQEGSKAGELFF
TRBV5-1	TRBJ2-2	NA	CASSRGTGWNTGELFF